This T cell receptor beta chain was identified in a study of graft-versus-host responses after intestinal transplantation. Method: immunoSEQ multiplex PCR; TCRdb's copy keeps in-frame clones and lacks some. The data show fewer than 25,000 clones, approximately 40% seen once. This clone was found a few times. Source: alloreactive CD4+ T cells from a mixed lymphocyte reaction culture, taken before intestinal transplant. Subset defined: CFSE-low proliferating T cells sorted from approximately six-day pre-transplant mixed lymphocyte reaction (GvH or HvG direction). The TCR comes from a human patient who received an intestinal transplant.

CDR3 nucleotides: TGTGCCAGCTCAGACTATATCGGACAGGGGCGCATTGGCTACACCTTC. Protein product: CASSDYIGQGRIGYTF. V usage is TRBV18 and J usage is TRBJ1-2; TRBD1 agrees at 9 bases. The V gene's germline CDR1 is KGHSH and CDR2 LQKENI. The V and J ends lost 5 bases and 7 bases, in that order; junction bases with no gene match: 14. The CDR3 is 16 residues long.